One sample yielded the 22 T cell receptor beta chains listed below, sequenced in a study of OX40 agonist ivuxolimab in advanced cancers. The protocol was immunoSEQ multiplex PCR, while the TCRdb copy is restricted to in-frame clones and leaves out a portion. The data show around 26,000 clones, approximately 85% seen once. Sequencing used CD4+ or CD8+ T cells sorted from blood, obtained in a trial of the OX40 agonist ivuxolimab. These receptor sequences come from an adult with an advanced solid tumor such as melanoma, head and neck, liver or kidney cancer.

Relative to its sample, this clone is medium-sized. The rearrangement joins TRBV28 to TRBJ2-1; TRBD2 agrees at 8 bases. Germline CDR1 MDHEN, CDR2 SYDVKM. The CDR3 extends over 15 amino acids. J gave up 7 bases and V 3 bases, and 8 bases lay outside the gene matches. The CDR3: CASSLDTPGGNEQFF. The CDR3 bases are TGTGCCAGCAGTTTGGACACTCCGGGGGGGAATGAGCAGTTCTTC.

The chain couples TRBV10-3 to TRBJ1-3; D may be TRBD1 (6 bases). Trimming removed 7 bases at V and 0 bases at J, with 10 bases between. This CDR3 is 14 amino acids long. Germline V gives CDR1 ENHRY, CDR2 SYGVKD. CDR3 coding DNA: TGTGCCATCAAAGGGGGATTCTCTGGAAACACCATATATTTT. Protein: CAIKGGFSGNTIYF.

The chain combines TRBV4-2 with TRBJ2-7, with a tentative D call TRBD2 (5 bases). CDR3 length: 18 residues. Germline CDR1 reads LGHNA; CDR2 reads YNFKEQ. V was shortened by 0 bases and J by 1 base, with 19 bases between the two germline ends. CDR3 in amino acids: CASSQEEWRSTFSYEQYF. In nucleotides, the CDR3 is TGTGCCAGCAGCCAAGAAGAATGGAGGTCTACTTTTTCCTACGAGCAGTACTTC.

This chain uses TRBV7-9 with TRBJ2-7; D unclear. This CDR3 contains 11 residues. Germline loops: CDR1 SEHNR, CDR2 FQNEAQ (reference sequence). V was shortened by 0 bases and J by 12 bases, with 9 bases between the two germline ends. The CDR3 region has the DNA TGTGCCAGCAGCTTAGCTAACCAGTGGTACTTC. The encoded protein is CASSLANQWYF. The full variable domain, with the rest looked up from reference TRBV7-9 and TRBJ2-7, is DTGVSQNPRHKITKRGQNVTFRCDPISEHNRLYWYRQTLGQGPEFLTYFQNEAQLEKSRLLSDRFSAERPKGSFSTLEIQRTEQGDSAMYLCASSLANQWYFGPGTRLTVT.

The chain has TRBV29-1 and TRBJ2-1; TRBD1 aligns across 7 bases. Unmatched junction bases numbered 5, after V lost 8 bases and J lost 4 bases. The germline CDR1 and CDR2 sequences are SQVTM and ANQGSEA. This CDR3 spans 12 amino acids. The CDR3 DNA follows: TGCAGCATCGGGACAGCATACAATGAGCAGTTCTTC. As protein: CSIGTAYNEQFF.

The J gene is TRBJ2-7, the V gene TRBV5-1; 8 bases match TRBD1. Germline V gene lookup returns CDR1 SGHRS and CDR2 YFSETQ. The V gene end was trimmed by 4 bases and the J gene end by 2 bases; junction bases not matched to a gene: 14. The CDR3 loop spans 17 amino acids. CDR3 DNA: TGCGCCAGCAGCCCGATCATGGTCGGGACAGGAACCTACGAGCAGTACTTC. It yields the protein CASSPIMVGTGTYEQYF.

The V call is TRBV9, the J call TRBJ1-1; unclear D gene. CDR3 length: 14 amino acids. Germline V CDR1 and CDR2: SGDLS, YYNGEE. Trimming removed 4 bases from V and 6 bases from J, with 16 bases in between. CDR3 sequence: CASSTTWADAEAFF. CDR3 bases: TGTGCCAGCAGCACGACTTGGGCGGACGCTGAAGCTTTCTTT.

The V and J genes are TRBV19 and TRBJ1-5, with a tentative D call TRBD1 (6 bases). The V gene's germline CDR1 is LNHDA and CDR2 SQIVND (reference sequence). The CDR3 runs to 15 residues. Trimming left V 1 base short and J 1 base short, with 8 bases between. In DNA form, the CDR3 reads TGTGCCAGTAGTATAGGTCAGGGGAGCAATCAGCCCCAGCATTTT. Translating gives CASSIGQGSNQPQHF.

CDR3 sequence reads: CASSVGLAEETQYF. CDR3 in DNA: TGTGCCAGCAGTGTGGGACTAGCGGAAGAGACCCAGTACTTC. The V and J genes are TRBV6-6 and TRBJ2-5; TRBD2 matches at 11 bases. This CDR3 has 14 residues. V dropped 5 bases and J dropped 3; count of bases not matched to a gene: 2. Germline CDR1 reads MNHNY; CDR2 reads SVGAGI (reference sequence).

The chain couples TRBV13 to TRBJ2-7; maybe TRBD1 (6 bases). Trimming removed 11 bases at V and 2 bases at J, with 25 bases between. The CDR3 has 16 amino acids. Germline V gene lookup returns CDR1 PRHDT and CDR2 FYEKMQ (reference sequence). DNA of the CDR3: TGTGCCTCCCATCTCAGGGGAAGTTCCATACCCTACGAGCAGTACTTC. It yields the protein CASHLRGSSIPYEQYF.

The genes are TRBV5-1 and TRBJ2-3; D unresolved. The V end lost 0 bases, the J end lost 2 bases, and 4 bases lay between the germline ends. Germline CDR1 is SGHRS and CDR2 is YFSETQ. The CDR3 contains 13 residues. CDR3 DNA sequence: TGCGCCAGCAGCTTGGGGCCCACAGATACGCAGTATTTT. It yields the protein CASSLGPTDTQYF.

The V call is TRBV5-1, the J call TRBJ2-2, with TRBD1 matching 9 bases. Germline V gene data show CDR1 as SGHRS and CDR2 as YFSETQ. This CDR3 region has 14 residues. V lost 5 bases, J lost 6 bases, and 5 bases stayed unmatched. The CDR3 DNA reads TGCGCCAGCAGTTGGACAGGGGATCCCGGGGAGCTGTTTTTT. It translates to CASSWTGDPGELFF.

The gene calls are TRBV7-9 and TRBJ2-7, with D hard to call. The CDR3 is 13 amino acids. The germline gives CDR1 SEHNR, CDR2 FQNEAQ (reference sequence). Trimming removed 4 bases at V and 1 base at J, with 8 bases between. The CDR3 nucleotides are TGTGCCAGCAGCTCGATTATTTCCTACGAGCAGTACTTC. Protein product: CASSSIISYEQYF. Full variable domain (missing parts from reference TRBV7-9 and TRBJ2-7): DTGVSQNPRHKITKRGQNVTFRCDPISEHNRLYWYRQTLGQGPEFLTYFQNEAQLEKSRLLSDRFSAERPKGSFSTLEIQRTEQGDSAMYLCASSSIISYEQYFGPGTRLTVT.

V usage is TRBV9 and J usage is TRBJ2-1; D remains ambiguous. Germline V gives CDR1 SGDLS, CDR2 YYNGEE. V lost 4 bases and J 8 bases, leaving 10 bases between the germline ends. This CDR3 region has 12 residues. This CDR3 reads CASSPLGDEQFF. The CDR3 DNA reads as TGTGCCAGCAGCCCCTTGGGTGATGAGCAGTTCTTC.

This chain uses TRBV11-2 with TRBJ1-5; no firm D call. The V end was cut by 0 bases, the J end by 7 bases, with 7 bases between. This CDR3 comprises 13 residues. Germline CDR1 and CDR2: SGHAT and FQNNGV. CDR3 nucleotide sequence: TGTGCCAGCAGCTTAGATGTAAACCAGCCCCAGCATTTT. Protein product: CASSLDVNQPQHF. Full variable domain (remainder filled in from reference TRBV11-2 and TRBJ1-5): EAGVAQSPRYKIIEKRQSVAFWCNPISGHATLYWYQQILGQGPKLLIQFQNNGVVDDSQLPKDRFSAERLKGVDSTLKIQPAKLEDSAVYLCASSLDVNQPQHFGDGTRLSIL.

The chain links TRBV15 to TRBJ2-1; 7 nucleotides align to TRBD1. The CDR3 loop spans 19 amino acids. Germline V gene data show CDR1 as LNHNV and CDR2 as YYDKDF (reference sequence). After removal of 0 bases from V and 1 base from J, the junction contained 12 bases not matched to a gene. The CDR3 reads CATSRDLPLQGRSYNEQFF. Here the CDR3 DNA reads TGTGCCACCAGCAGAGATCTTCCTTTACAGGGGCGATCCTACAATGAGCAGTTCTTC.

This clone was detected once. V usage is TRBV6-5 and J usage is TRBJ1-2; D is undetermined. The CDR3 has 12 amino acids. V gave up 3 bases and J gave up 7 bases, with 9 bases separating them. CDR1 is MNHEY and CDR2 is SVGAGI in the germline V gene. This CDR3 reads CASSYMDGGYTF. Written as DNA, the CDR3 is TGTGCCAGCAGTTATATGGACGGTGGCTACACCTTC.

The CDR3 DNA reads TGTGCCAGCCAGGAACCAAACTCCTACGAGCAGTACTTC. It specifies CASQEPNSYEQYF. This chain links TRBV6-1 with TRBJ2-7; no clear D gene. Trimming took off 8 bases at V and 0 bases at J, with 11 bases between the two ends. The germline gives CDR1 MNHNS, CDR2 SASEGT. The CDR3 extends over 13 amino acids.

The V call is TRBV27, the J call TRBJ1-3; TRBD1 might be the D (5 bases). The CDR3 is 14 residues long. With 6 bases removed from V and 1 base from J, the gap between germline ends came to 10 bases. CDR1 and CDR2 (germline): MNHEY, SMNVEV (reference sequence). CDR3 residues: CASSSRGSGNTIYF. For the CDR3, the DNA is TGTGCCAGCAGCTCGAGGGGATCTGGAAACACCATATATTTT.

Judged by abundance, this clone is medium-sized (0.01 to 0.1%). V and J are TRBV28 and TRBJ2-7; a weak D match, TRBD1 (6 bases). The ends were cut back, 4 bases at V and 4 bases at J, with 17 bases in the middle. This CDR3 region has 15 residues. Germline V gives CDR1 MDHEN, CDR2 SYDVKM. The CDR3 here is CASSYLTGPSYEQYF. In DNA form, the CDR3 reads TGTGCCAGCAGTTACCTGACAGGACCCTCTTACGAGCAGTACTTC.

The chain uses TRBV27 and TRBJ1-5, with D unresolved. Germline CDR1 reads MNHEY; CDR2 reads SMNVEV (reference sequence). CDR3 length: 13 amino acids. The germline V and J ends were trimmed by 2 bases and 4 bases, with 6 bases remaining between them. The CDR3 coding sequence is TGTGCCAGCAGTTTAGCCGAGAATCAGCCCCAGCATTTT. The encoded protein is CASSLAENQPQHF.

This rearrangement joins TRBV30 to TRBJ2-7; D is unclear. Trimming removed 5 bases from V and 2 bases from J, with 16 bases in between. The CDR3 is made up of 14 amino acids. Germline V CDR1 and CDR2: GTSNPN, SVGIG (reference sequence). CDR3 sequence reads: CAWQDIAAPYEQYF. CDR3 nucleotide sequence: TGTGCCTGGCAAGATATAGCTGCGCCCTACGAGCAGTACTTC.